What follows is one TCR beta chain and its context. Its antigen remains unidentified. No much larger clone is present one base from it, and per-base qualities are unavailable. This entry is derived from a study of PD-1 blockade in classical Hodgkin lymphoma (dated by TCRdb to 2020 to 2021). Regarding the research as a whole: Nivolumab dosing was 3 mg/kg intravenously every 2 weeks, continuing until either disease progression or unacceptable toxicity. A peripheral blood immune signature of response to PD-1 blockade in classical Hodgkin lymphoma was defined using TCR beta sequencing and CyTOF.

Genomic DNA was isolated using the Qiagen DNeasy kit from unsorted PBMCs as well as from negatively selected CD4+ and CD8+ fractions. Amplification of TCR beta CDR3 regions was done by immunoSEQ multiplex PCR with primers that anneal to V and J segments. A synthetic immune receptor repertoire was used to minimize amplification bias, and remaining bias was computationally removed after sequencing. Per the authors' processing: Repertoire diversity was quantified as the Shannon entropy index using custom Python scripts. Unsorted, CD4+ and CD8+ repertoires were analyzed separately, except in combined analyses where CD4+ and CD8+ sequences were merged in silico. A clone counted as expanded when the clone's frequency after treatment rose at least 2-fold relative to C1D1, and clones undetected at baseline were given a pseudocount of 0.5. Singleton clones were defined as clones with 0 or 1 copy at C1D1, and non-singleton clones were defined as clones with 2 or more copies. By matching protein sequences in sorted samples from the same patient, clones expanded in unsorted samples were annotated as CD4+, CD8+ or unknown. Diversity changes from C1D1 to C4D1 were tested in paired samples using Wilcoxon tests. This immuneACCESS table, as held by TCRdb, lists in-frame sequences with V and J called but not all clones. Of the missing ones, under half trace to an unresolved V gene in checked studies; the others have no known cause. The V and J calls and clone size come from that table; D and trimming were worked out from the DNA. The sample yields 110,000 or so clones; approximately 89% were counted once. The top ten constitute roughly 19% of the sample.

On the study overall, not on this receptor specifically: Trial patients with a complete response had baseline diversity similar to that of newly diagnosed patients, while partial responders and progressors had significantly lower diversity. The study was restricted to a single clinical trial cohort, and the causes of repertoire differences, possibly disease activity or prior therapy, were left undefined. By C4D1, a significant rise was seen in CD4+ TCR diversity but not in CD8+ TCR diversity (p=0.0027 vs p=0.16), and the rise was most apparent among complete responders (p=0.02). Baseline TCR diversity was reported as lower in newly diagnosed patients than in healthy donors, and lower still in relapsed/refractory patients. Patients starting nivolumab less than 1 year after ASCT had lower diversity and were excluded from later analyses to avoid confounding by immune reconstitution.

This sample's time point label indicates: cycle 4 day 1 (C4D1), after less than 7 weeks of nivolumab. Every trial patient had relapsed after autologous stem cell transplantation, and cohorts A, B and C differed in prior brentuximab vedotin exposure. The trial cohort comprised approximately 55 patients with relapsed/refractory classical Hodgkin lymphoma whose best overall responses were complete response, partial response or progressive disease. Single-agent nivolumab was administered to trial patients in the multi-cohort phase II CheckMate 205 trial. An independent review committee assessed best overall response by applying the 2007 International Working Group response criteria. Trial PBMCs were collected immediately before nivolumab initiation (C1D1) and during therapy at cycle 2 day 1 and cycle 4 day 1. Peripheral blood was collected in 8 mL Vacutainer Cell Preparation Tubes, from which PBMCs were isolated by centrifugation and then cryopreserved.

Sample: peripheral blood mononuclear cells (PBMCs), taken before the fourth cycle of nivolumab. This receptor was taken from a human donor with classical Hodgkin lymphoma.

CDR3 reads: CAWSLLAGGDTQYF. Read as DNA, the sequence is TGTGCCTGGAGTCTACTAGCGGGAGGGGATACGCAGTATTTT. Recombination connected TRBV30 to TRBJ2-3, with 13 central nucleotides matching TRBD2. The germline V gene (reference sequence) specifies GTSNPN as CDR1 and SVGIG as CDR2. There are 14 amino acids in the CDR3, from cysteine to phenylalanine inclusive. Only the CDR3 DNA is retained, 42 bases long and in frame from the first base. V lost 2 bases and J lost 6 bases, and the count of bases not matched to a germline gene is 2.